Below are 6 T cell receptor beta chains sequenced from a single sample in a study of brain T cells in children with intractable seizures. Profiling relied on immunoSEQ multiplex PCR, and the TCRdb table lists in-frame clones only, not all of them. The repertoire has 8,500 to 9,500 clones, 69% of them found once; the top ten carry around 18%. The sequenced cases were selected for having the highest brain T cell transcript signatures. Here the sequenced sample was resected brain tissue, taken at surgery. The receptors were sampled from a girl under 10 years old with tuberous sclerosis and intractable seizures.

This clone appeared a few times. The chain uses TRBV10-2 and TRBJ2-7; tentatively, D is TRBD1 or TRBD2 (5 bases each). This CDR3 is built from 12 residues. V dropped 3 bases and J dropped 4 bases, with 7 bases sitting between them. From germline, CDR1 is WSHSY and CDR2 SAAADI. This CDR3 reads CASSDEGYEQYV. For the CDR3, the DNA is TGCGCCAGCAGTGACGAGGGGTACGAGCAGTACGTC.

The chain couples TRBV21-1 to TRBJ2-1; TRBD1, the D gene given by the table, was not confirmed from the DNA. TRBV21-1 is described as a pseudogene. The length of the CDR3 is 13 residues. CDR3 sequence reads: CASPQDREGEQFF. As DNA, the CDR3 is TGTGCCAGCCCCCAGGACAGGGAAGGTGAGCAGTTCTTC.

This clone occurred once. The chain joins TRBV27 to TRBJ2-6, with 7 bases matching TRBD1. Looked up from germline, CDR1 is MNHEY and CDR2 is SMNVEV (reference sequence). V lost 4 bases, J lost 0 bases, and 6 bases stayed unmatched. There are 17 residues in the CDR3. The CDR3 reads CASSSRTGLSGANVLTF. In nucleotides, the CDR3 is TGTGCCAGCAGTTCTCGGACAGGCCTCTCTGGGGCCAACGTCCTGACTTTC.

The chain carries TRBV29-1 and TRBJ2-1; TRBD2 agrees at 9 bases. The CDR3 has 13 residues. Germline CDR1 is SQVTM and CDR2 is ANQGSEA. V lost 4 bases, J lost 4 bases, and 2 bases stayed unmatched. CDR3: CSVVTSGYNEQFF. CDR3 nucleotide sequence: TGCAGCGTTGTTACTAGCGGGTACAATGAGCAGTTCTTC.

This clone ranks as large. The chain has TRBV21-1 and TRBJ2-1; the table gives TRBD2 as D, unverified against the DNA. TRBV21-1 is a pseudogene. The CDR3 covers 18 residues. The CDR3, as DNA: TGTGCCAGCAGCACCCTATGGCCCCAGCGGGGGCTTTACAATGAGCAGTTCTTC. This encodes CASSTLWPQRGLYNEQFF.

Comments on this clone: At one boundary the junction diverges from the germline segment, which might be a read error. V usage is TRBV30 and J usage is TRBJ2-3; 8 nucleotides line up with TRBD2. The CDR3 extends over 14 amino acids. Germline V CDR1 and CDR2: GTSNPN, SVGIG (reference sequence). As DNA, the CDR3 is TGTGCCGGGAGCGGGGGACTAAGGACGGATACGCAGTATTTT. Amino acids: CAGSGGLRTDTQYF.